This TCR beta chain was identified in a study of shared clonotypes between healthy human individuals. Across the study: Each donor's CD4 naive and CD4 memory cells filled three plates apiece, CD8 naive two, and CD8 memory one.

The V gene end was trimmed by 3 bases and the J gene end by 13 bases; junction bases not matched to a gene: 19. The CDR3 runs 16 residues. CDR1 is MNHEY, CDR2 SMNVEV, per germline (reference sequence). The study drew its donors from healthy HIV-negative adults without recent acute infections or vaccinations. Researchers partitioned CD4+ cells into CD45RA+ naive and CD45RA-negative memory subsets. A note on this clone: The antigen remains undetermined.

General study findings and limits: Larger estimated richness was generally recorded for naive subsets relative to memory subsets.

Clones were read by immunoSEQ multiplex PCR, and TCRdb kept only the in-frame ones, dropping some. The data contain roughly 500,000 clones, around 95% of them singletons. Specimen: naive CD4+ T cells sorted from blood. Specified subset: CD45RA+ positively selected. V usage is TRBV27 and J usage is TRBJ1-2; 8 bases line up with TRBD1. The receptor comes from a woman in her twenties or thirties in good health. The CDR3 DNA follows: TGTGCCAGCAGTTTTCATCCTATCAGGACAGGGCATATTGTCACCTTC. Protein sequence: CASSFHPIRTGHIVTF.